Detailed here is one TCR beta chain. This specimen comes from a study of blood T cell repertoires in COVID-19. Study context: From the United States, Italy and Spain came samples of acute and convalescent COVID-19.

The protocol was immunoSEQ multiplex PCR, while the TCRdb copy is restricted to in-frame clones and leaves out a portion. The sample records 260,000 or so clones, 81% being singletons. The receptor was derived from a woman aged 80 or over with COVID-19, enrolled during active disease. The sequenced sample consisted of peripheral blood.

CDR3 protein: CASSFSGGSQYGYTF. The CDR3 coding sequence is TGCGCCAGCAGCTTCTCTGGGGGCAGCCAATATGGCTACACCTTC. The chain recombines TRBV5-1 with TRBJ1-2; D possibly corresponds to TRBD1 (6 bases). The CDR3 is made up of 15 amino acids. Trimming took 2 bases from V and 5 from J, leaving 16 bases between them. Germline V CDR1 and CDR2: SGHRS, YFSETQ.